These 12 T cell receptor beta chains originate from one sample sequenced in a study of OX40 agonist ivuxolimab in advanced cancers. The data were produced by immunoSEQ multiplex PCR, yet TCRdb's version contains in-frame clones alone and is incomplete. This table holds fewer than 90,000 clones, roughly 90% found once. Sequencing used CD4+ or CD8+ T cells sorted from blood, obtained in a trial of the OX40 agonist ivuxolimab. The receptors originated from an adult with an advanced solid tumor such as melanoma, head and neck, liver or kidney cancer.

The J gene is TRBJ1-1, the V gene TRBV15, with D maybe TRBD1 (6 bases). Deletions cut 5 bases from V and 2 bases from J, with 12 bases between. This CDR3 region has 14 residues. Germline CDR1 LNHNV, CDR2 YYDKDF (reference sequence). The CDR3 DNA sequence: TGTGCCACCAGCTACCGACAGGCCAACACTGAAGCTTTCTTT. Its translation is CATSYRQANTEAFF.

This clone has only one observation. V is TRBV5-1 and J is TRBJ2-1; tentative D call: TRBD2 (6 bases). The germline V gene has CDR1 SGHRS and CDR2 YFSETQ. CDR3 length: 17 amino acids. V gave up 0 bases and J gave up 5 bases, with 18 bases separating them. Here the CDR3 reads CASSLAIAGRTNNEQFF. Written as DNA, the CDR3 is TGCGCCAGCAGCTTGGCCATTGCGGGGCGCACGAACAATGAGCAGTTCTTC.

The J gene is TRBJ2-3, the V gene TRBV11-3; 9 bases are shared with TRBD2. After removal of 5 bases from V and 0 bases from J, the junction contained 9 bases not matched to a gene. CDR3 length: 17 residues. The germline V gene encodes CDR1 SGHNT and CDR2 YENEEA. CDR3 sequence: CASSPGLAWTSTDTQYF. CDR3 in DNA: TGTGCCAGCAGCCCCGGACTAGCGTGGACTAGCACAGATACGCAGTATTTT.

The chain links TRBV18 to TRBJ1-1, with a tentative D call TRBD1 (5 bases). Trimming took 7 bases from V and 1 from J, leaving 10 bases between them. Germline assignment: CDR1 KGHSH and CDR2 LQKENI. The CDR3 runs to 13 residues. For the CDR3, the DNA is TGTGCCAGCTTTCAGACAGAGAACACTGAAGCTTTCTTT. This encodes CASFQTENTEAFF.

The chain carries TRBV30 and TRBJ1-2, with no clear D. The CDR3 is 12 amino acids. V shed 2 bases and J shed 2 bases, with 6 bases lying between them. Germline values: CDR1 GTSNPN, CDR2 SVGIG (reference sequence). CDR3 in amino acids: CAWSLTNYGYTF. The CDR3 bases are TGTGCCTGGAGTCTTACCAACTATGGCTACACCTTC.

The chain uses TRBV2 and TRBJ1-5; D gene unclear. Germline values: CDR1 SNHLY, CDR2 FYNNEI. The CDR3 has 14 residues. Trimming took 1 base from V and 2 from J, leaving 6 bases between them. This chain's CDR3 is CASSEGAGNQPQHF. CDR3 in DNA: TGTGCCAGCAGTGAAGGGGCAGGCAATCAGCCCCAGCATTTT.

This rearrangement joins TRBV28 to TRBJ2-5, with D possibly being TRBD2 (5 bases). The V gene's germline CDR1 is MDHEN and CDR2 SYDVKM. V lost 2 bases to trimming and J lost 3 bases, with 13 bases between them. This CDR3 has 15 amino acids. CDR3 amino acids: CASSLPASREETQYF. CDR3 DNA: TGTGCCAGCAGTTTACCCGCTAGCAGAGAAGAGACCCAGTACTTC.

The J gene is TRBJ2-2, the V gene TRBV7-7; no reliable D call. CDR3 length: 13 amino acids. The germline gives CDR1 SSHAT, CDR2 FNYEAQ (reference sequence). Trimming removed 3 bases from V and 4 bases from J, with 6 bases in between. CDR3 DNA: TGTGCCAGCAGCTTTCGAATCACCGGGGAGCTGTTTTTT. As protein: CASSFRITGELFF.

V and J are TRBV5-1 and TRBJ2-1; maybe TRBD1 (5 bases). The CDR3 is made up of 15 amino acids. Trimming removed 4 bases from V and 0 bases from J, with 11 bases in between. Looked up from germline, CDR1 is SGHRS and CDR2 is YFSETQ. CDR3 in DNA: TGCGCCAGCAGCGCCGGGCAGGGCTCCTACAATGAGCAGTTCTTC. It translates to CASSAGQGSYNEQFF.

The genes are TRBV6-5 and TRBJ2-2; 8 bases line up with TRBD2. J was trimmed by 6 bases and V by 8 bases; bases with no gene match: 11. Germline assignment: CDR1 MNHEY and CDR2 SVGAGI. The CDR3 extends over 15 amino acids. CDR3 loop: CASARAAGVPGELFF. CDR3 DNA sequence: TGTGCCAGCGCCCGGGCAGCGGGAGTGCCCGGGGAGCTGTTTTTT.

The chain couples TRBV27 to TRBJ2-7; 11 bases fit TRBD2. Germline V gene lookup returns CDR1 MNHEY and CDR2 SMNVEV (reference sequence). The CDR3 is 16 residues long. The junction had 9 bases not matched to a gene; V was cut back by 6 bases and J by 2 bases. In DNA, the CDR3 is TGTGCCAGCAGCCGCCCAGGGACTAGCGGAACCTACGAGCAGTACTTC. Protein product: CASSRPGTSGTYEQYF.

The V gene is TRBV30, the J gene TRBJ2-1; D might be TRBD1 (5 bases). Germline V lookup: CDR1 GTSNPN, CDR2 SVGIG (reference sequence). V dropped 4 bases and J dropped 0 bases, with 10 bases sitting between them. This CDR3 is 14 amino acids long. The CDR3: CAWKQEFSYNEQFF. CDR3 nucleotides: TGTGCCTGGAAACAGGAGTTCTCCTACAATGAGCAGTTCTTC.